Listed here are 30 T cell receptor beta chains from one sample, sequenced in a study of molecular identifiers for immune sequencing clone quantification. TCRdb itself ran the PCR reads through MiXCR, one entry per CDR3 protein. The profile shows 400,000 to 600,000 distinct CDR3 sequences, 25% of them singletons. The sample taken for sequencing was naive CD8+ T cells from blood, with Jurkat cell RNA spiked in. The subset is: FACS-sorted CD8+CD4-CCR7+CD45RA+ naive T cells. The source of these receptors is a human donor in good health. Some libraries in this study had Jurkat cell RNA spiked in.

J is TRBJ1-5 and V is TRBV6-2 or TRBV6-3; D may be TRBD1 (5 bases). The germline gives CDR1 MNHEY, CDR2 SVGEGT. Trimming took off 5 bases at V and 5 bases at J, with 13 bases between the two ends. The CDR3 is 14 residues long. The CDR3: CASSNGQGYQPQHF. The DNA of the CDR3 is TGTGCCAGCAGTAACGGGCAGGGCTATCAGCCCCAGCATTTT.

This clonotype showed up many times. J is TRBJ1-5 and V is TRBV28; D uncertain. V gave up 6 bases and J gave up 7 bases, with 16 bases separating them. This CDR3 is 14 amino acids long. The V gene's germline CDR1 is MDHEN and CDR2 SYDVKM. The DNA for the CDR3 is TGTGCCAGCAGCCACGACCGAGTCGTCCAGCCCCAGCATTTT. Amino acids: CASSHDRVVQPQHF. Complete variable domain (other parts from reference TRBV28 and TRBJ1-5): DVKVTQSSRYLVKRTGEKVFLECVQDMDHENMFWYRQDPGLGLRLIYFSYDVKMKEKGDIPEGYSVSREKKERFSLILESASTNQTSMYLCASSHDRVVQPQHFGDGTRLSIL.

Concerning this clonotype itself: Since a much larger clone is just one base distant, this may be a read error. V usage is TRBV4-3 and J usage is TRBJ2-7; 7 nucleotides line up with TRBD1. The CDR3 has 14 amino acids. Germline V gives CDR1 LGHNA, CDR2 YSLEER. The CDR3 DNA is TGCACCAGCAGCCTAGGGGACAGCGGTTACGAGCAGTACTTC. Amino acid sequence: CTSSLGDSGYEQYF.

This clonotype was detected ten times or more. The chain joins TRBV7-9 to TRBJ1-5; D is possibly TRBD1 (6 bases). V shed 1 base and J shed 7 bases, with 17 bases lying between them. The germline V gene has CDR1 SEHNR and CDR2 FQNEAQ (reference sequence). The CDR3 runs to 16 residues. The CDR3 here is CASSLDPGARDQPQHF. CDR3 DNA: TGTGCCAGCAGCTTAGATCCGGGGGCGCGGGACCAGCCCCAGCATTTT. Filled out from reference TRBV7-9 and TRBJ1-5, the complete variable domain reads DTGVSQNPRHKITKRGQNVTFRCDPISEHNRLYWYRQTLGQGPEFLTYFQNEAQLEKSRLLSDRFSAERPKGSFSTLEIQRTEQGDSAMYLCASSLDPGARDQPQHFGDGTRLSIL.

V usage is TRBV2 and J usage is TRBJ2-1, with TRBD1 matching over 7 bases. The V gene end was trimmed by 9 bases and the J gene end by 5 bases; junction bases not matched to a gene: 7. Germline V gene lookup returns CDR1 SNHLY and CDR2 FYNNEI. The length of the CDR3 is 13 residues. The CDR3 DNA reads as TGTGCCAGGGGGACAGCCAGCCACAATGAGCAGTTCTTC. Protein sequence: CARGTASHNEQFF.

This clonotype was observed many times. The rearrangement joins TRBV7-6 to TRBJ2-7; D call uncertain. This CDR3 has 12 amino acids. CDR1 and CDR2 (germline): SGHVS, FNYEAQ. The V gene lost 2 bases and the J gene lost 3 bases, with 5 bases spanning the gap. The CDR3 DNA follows: TGTGCCAGCAGCTTATTTAGCTACGAGCAGTACTTC. Protein sequence: CASSLFSYEQYF.

The chain couples TRBV20-1 to TRBJ2-3; tentatively, D is TRBD2 (6 bases). Germline-derived CDR1 and CDR2 are DFQATT and SNEGSKA (reference sequence). The CDR3 sequence is 15 residues long. The germline V and J ends were trimmed by 0 bases and 2 bases, with 12 bases remaining between them. The CDR3 DNA reads as TGCAGTGCTAGAGATGATAGGACTAACACAGATACGCAGTATTTT. Encoded protein: CSARDDRTNTDTQYF.

The rearrangement links TRBV7-9 to TRBJ2-7; either TRBD1 or TRBD2 may fit D (5 bases each). V lost 5 bases, J lost 2 bases, and 10 bases lay in between. The CDR3 spans 13 residues. Looked up from germline, CDR1 is SEHNR and CDR2 is FQNEAQ (reference sequence). CDR3: CASSDPGPYEQYF. The CDR3 bases are TGTGCCAGCAGCGACCCGGGACCCTACGAGCAGTACTTC.

This clonotype was seen at least ten times. The chain recombines TRBV5-6 with TRBJ2-5; D possibly corresponds to TRBD1 (5 bases). CDR3 length: 13 residues. Trimming pared 3 bases from V and 5 bases from J, leaving 11 bases between. The germline CDR1 and CDR2 sequences are SGHDT and YYEEEE. This CDR3 reads CASSSQVWETQYF. As DNA, the CDR3 is TGTGCCAGCAGCTCACAGGTCTGGGAGACCCAGTACTTC.

The rearrangement joins TRBV4-1 to TRBJ1-1; TRBD1 aligns across 8 bases. This CDR3 spans 15 amino acids. V was clipped by 6 bases and J by 1 base; unmatched bases: 7. CDR1 and CDR2 from the germline V gene are MGHRA and YSYEKL. CDR3 nucleotide sequence: TGCGCCAGCAGATTGGGGACAGGTTCGAACACTGAAGCTTTCTTT. Translation gives CASRLGTGSNTEAFF.

This clonotype was observed a handful of times. This chain links TRBV12-3 or TRBV12-4 with TRBJ1-1; no firm D call. This CDR3 spans 15 amino acids. V shed 5 bases and J shed 0 bases, with 13 bases lying between them. The CDR3 sequence is CASSNDLRMNTEAFF. The CDR3 nucleotides are TGTGCCAGCAGTAACGACCTAAGGATGAACACTGAAGCTTTCTTT.

This clonotype was found many times. The V call is TRBV29-1, the J call TRBJ2-7, with D perhaps matching TRBD1 (6 bases). Germline V lookup: CDR1 SQVTM, CDR2 ANQGSEA. The CDR3 is 11 residues long. V was cut by 6 bases and J by 3 bases, with 9 bases left in between. In nucleotides, the CDR3 is TGCAGCGTCTTGGACAGCTACGAGCAGTACTTC. This encodes CSVLDSYEQYF.

This clonotype was observed a few times. V usage is TRBV6-1 and J usage is TRBJ2-7; unclear D gene. The CDR3 is 13 residues long. Trimming removed 4 bases from V and 4 bases from J, with 11 bases in between. CDR1 is MNHNS, CDR2 SASEGT, per germline. The chain's CDR3 is CASSVTSEYEQYF. CDR3 nucleotide sequence: TGTGCCAGCAGTGTGACATCGGAGTACGAGCAGTACTTC.

In this sample, this clonotype turned up many times. V and J are TRBV5-1 and TRBJ2-5; 13 bases agree with TRBD2. The germline V gene has CDR1 SGHRS and CDR2 YFSETQ. The CDR3 extends over 15 amino acids. V was clipped by 5 bases and J by 4 bases; unmatched bases: 5. This chain's CDR3 is CASSLTSGGPETQYF. CDR3 DNA: TGCGCCAGCAGTCTGACTAGCGGGGGGCCAGAGACCCAGTACTTC.

The chain uses TRBV7-3 and TRBJ2-1, with 7 bases fitting TRBD1. CDR1 SGHTA and CDR2 FQGTGA come from the germline V gene. The CDR3 is 15 residues long. V dropped 2 bases and J dropped 3; count of bases not matched to a gene: 4. The CDR3 nucleotides read TGTGCCAGCAGCTTAGGGGACAGTCACTACAATGAGCAGTTCTTC. It specifies CASSLGDSHYNEQFF.

The chain couples TRBV27 to TRBJ2-7, with 8 bases identical to TRBD1. Trimming took 5 bases from V and 7 from J; bases not matched to a gene: 7. Germline V gene lookup returns CDR1 MNHEY and CDR2 SMNVEV (reference sequence). The CDR3 has 13 amino acids. The CDR3 here is CASSHGTGGEQYF. The CDR3 DNA follows: TGTGCCAGCAGTCACGGGACAGGCGGGGAGCAGTACTTC.

The chain combines TRBV29-1 with TRBJ1-2; unclear D gene. This CDR3 has 15 amino acids. Deletions cut 0 bases from V and 4 bases from J, with 15 bases between. CDR1 and CDR2 (germline): SQVTM, ANQGSEA. The CDR3, as DNA: TGCAGCGTTGAAGAGTGGTCGGCACTCGGCTATGGCTACACCTTC. Amino acid sequence: CSVEEWSALGYGYTF. Full variable domain (outside the CDR3, taken from reference TRBV29-1 and TRBJ1-2): SAVISQKPSRDICQRGTSLTIQCQVDSQVTMMFWYRQQPGQSLTLIATANQGSEATYESGFVIDKFPISRPNLTFSTLTVSNMSPEDSSIYLCSVEEWSALGYGYTFGSGTRLTVV.

This clonotype came up many times. This rearrangement joins TRBV11-2 to TRBJ2-1; the match to TRBD2 covers 10 bases. V dropped 2 bases and J dropped 8; count of bases not matched to a gene: 3. The CDR3 runs 14 residues. CDR1 and CDR2 from the germline V gene are SGHAT and FQNNGV. The CDR3 DNA reads TGTGCCAGCAGCTTACCGGGACTAGCGTATGAGCAGTTCTTC. The encoded protein is CASSLPGLAYEQFF.

This clonotype was detected a few times. The chain links TRBV2 to TRBJ2-5; perhaps D is TRBD1 or TRBD2 (7 bases each). From germline, CDR1 is SNHLY and CDR2 FYNNEI. The germline V and J ends were trimmed by 5 bases and 6 bases, with 16 bases remaining between them. The CDR3 runs to 14 residues. This CDR3 reads CASSQTGRGQTQYF. The DNA of the CDR3 is TGTGCCAGCAGTCAGACAGGGAGGGGTCAGACCCAGTACTTC.

The rearrangement links TRBV12-3 or TRBV12-4 to TRBJ1-5, with 7 bases that match TRBD1. Losses at the gene ends were 4 bases for V and 4 bases for J; bases not matched to a gene: 10. The CDR3 has 16 amino acids. CDR3 sequence: CASSSSSTGLNQPQHF. As DNA, the CDR3 is TGTGCCAGCAGTTCCTCCTCGACAGGGTTGAATCAGCCCCAGCATTTT.

J is TRBJ2-7 and V is TRBV3-1; D call uncertain. The CDR3 sequence is 14 residues long. Germline V gene lookup returns CDR1 LGHDT and CDR2 YNNKEL (reference sequence). Trimming removed 0 bases from V and 2 bases from J, with 8 bases in between. The CDR3 protein is CASSQEFMTYEQYF. The DNA for the CDR3 is TGTGCCAGCAGCCAAGAATTTATGACCTACGAGCAGTACTTC.

This clonotype was detected many times. The genes are TRBV30 and TRBJ2-1; D ambiguous. Trimming took 3 bases from V and 7 from J, leaving 16 bases between them. Germline assignment: CDR1 GTSNPN and CDR2 SVGIG (reference sequence). The CDR3 totals 14 residues. CDR3 loop: CAWRSAIGLNEQFF. CDR3 nucleotides: TGTGCCTGGAGGAGCGCCATAGGCCTAAATGAGCAGTTCTTC. Full variable domain (rest looked up from reference TRBV30 and TRBJ2-1): SQTIHQWPATLVQPVGSPLSLECTVEGTSNPNLYWYRQAAGRGLQLLFYSVGIGQISSEVPQNLSASRPQDRQFILSSKKLLLSDSGFYLCAWRSAIGLNEQFFGPGTRLTVL.

Only a few counts were recorded for this clonotype. The chain recombines TRBV15 with TRBJ2-3; 7 positions agree with TRBD2. After removal of 5 bases from V and 4 bases from J, the junction contained 9 bases not matched to a gene. The CDR3 covers 15 residues. CDR1 is LNHNV and CDR2 is YYDKDF in the germline V gene (reference sequence). The CDR3 DNA sequence: TGTGCCACCAGCGGGCCGGCGGGAGTGGCAGATACGCAGTATTTT. It codes for CATSGPAGVADTQYF.

The chain couples TRBV7-6 to TRBJ2-3, with a possible D match to TRBD2 (5 bases). This CDR3 contains 16 residues. The germline V gene has CDR1 SGHVS and CDR2 FNYEAQ. V was clipped by 5 bases and J by 2 bases, with 17 bases between them. The CDR3 coding sequence is TGTGCCAGCAGCCCCATTGAGCGGAACCTCACAGATACGCAGTATTTT. This sequence encodes CASSPIERNLTDTQYF. The complete variable domain, with remaining parts taken from reference TRBV7-6 and TRBJ2-3, reads GAGVSQSPRYKVTKRGQDVALRCDPISGHVSLYWYRQALGQGPEFLTYFNYEAQQDKSGLPNDRFSAERPEGSISTLTIQRTEQRDSAMYRCASSPIERNLTDTQYFGPGTRLTVL.

The chain carries TRBV27 and TRBJ1-2; TRBD1 might be the D (6 bases). In germline, CDR1 is MNHEY, CDR2 SMNVEV (reference sequence). CDR3 length: 17 amino acids. V was clipped by 2 bases and J by 12 bases, with 28 bases between them. In DNA, the CDR3 is TGTGCCAGCAGTTTACCCCCTTCGCATTTTAATCCACAGGGCAACACCTTC. As protein: CASSLPPSHFNPQGNTF.

This clonotype was seen only a few times. V gene TRBV6-2 or TRBV6-3 combines with J gene TRBJ1-1; D is undetermined. The ends were cut back, 6 bases at V and 0 bases at J, with 11 bases in the middle. The germline CDR1 and CDR2 sequences are MNHEY and SVGEGT. The CDR3 is made up of 14 amino acids. The CDR3, as DNA: TGTGCCAGCAGCTGGCTTTCAGTGAACACTGAAGCTTTCTTT. It yields the protein CASSWLSVNTEAFF.

This clonotype was counted between two and nine times. DNA of the CDR3: TGTGCCTGGAGACTAGCGGTCGGGGAGCTGTTTTTT. It specifies CAWRLAVGELFF. The chain links TRBV30 to TRBJ2-2; 8 bases line up with TRBD2. The V and J ends lost 3 bases and 7 bases, in that order; junction bases with no gene match: 1. This CDR3 region has 12 residues. Germline CDR1 reads GTSNPN; CDR2 reads SVGIG (reference sequence).

The chain employs TRBV5-3 and TRBJ2-7; 9 nucleotides align to TRBD2. TRBV5-3 is recorded as an ORF, its role being uncertain. V lost 0 bases, J lost 2 bases, and 3 bases stayed unmatched. The CDR3 extends over 15 amino acids. CDR3 region: CARSLGTSDTYEQYF. CDR3 sequence (DNA): TGTGCCAGAAGCTTGGGGACTAGCGACACCTACGAGCAGTACTTC.

The chain recombines TRBV5-5 with TRBJ1-5, with a tentative D call TRBD1 (6 bases). There are 15 residues in the CDR3. Germline assignment: CDR1 SGHKS and CDR2 YYEKEE (reference sequence). The V and J ends lost 0 bases and 6 bases respectively, with 13 bases between them. For the CDR3, the DNA is TGTGCCAGCAGCTTGGAGGGCAGGGGAGGTCAGCCCCAGCATTTT. Translating gives CASSLEGRGGQPQHF. Full variable domain (outside the CDR3, taken from reference TRBV5-5 and TRBJ1-5): DAGVTQSPTHLIKTRGQQVTLRCSPISGHKSVSWYQQVLGQGPQFIFQYYEKEERGRGNFPDRFSARQFPNYSSELNVNALLLGDSALYLCASSLEGRGGQPQHFGDGTRLSIL.

This rearrangement joins TRBV9 to TRBJ1-6; D gene unclear. V dropped 0 bases and J dropped 4 bases, with 8 bases sitting between them. This CDR3 region has 15 residues. Germline CDR1 reads SGDLS; CDR2 reads YYNGEE. The CDR3 DNA sequence: TGTGCCAGCAGCGTAGGCCGGACGTATAATTCACCCCTCCACTTT. It yields the protein CASSVGRTYNSPLHF. Complete variable domain (other parts from reference TRBV9 and TRBJ1-6): DSGVTQTPKHLITATGQRVTLRCSPRSGDLSVYWYQQSLDQGLQFLIQYYNGEERAKGNILERFSAQQFPDLHSELNLSSLELGDSALYFCASSVGRTYNSPLHFGNGTRLTVT.